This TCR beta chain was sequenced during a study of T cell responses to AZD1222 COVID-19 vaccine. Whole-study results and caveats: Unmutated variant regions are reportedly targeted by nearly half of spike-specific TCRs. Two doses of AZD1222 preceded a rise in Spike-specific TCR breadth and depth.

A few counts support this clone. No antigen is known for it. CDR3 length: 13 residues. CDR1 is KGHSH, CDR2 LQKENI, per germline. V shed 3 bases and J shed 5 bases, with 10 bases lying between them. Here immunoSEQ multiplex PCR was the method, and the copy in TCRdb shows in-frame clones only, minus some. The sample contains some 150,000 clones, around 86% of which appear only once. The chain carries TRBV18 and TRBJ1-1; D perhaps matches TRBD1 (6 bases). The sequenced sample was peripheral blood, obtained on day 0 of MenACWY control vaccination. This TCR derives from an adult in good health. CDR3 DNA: TGTGCCAGCTCACCGTGGGGGGCGACTGAAGCTTTCTTT. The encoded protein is CASSPWGATEAFF.